This T cell receptor beta chain was captured by sequencing in a study of prognosis after radiotherapy for stage I lung cancer. Study-wide points: Unique TCR clone counts dropped after stereotactic body radiation therapy, from a median of around 10,000 to 6,900.

This clonotype was detected many times. Its antigen is undetermined. V was clipped by 2 bases and J by 0 bases, with 11 bases between them. Per germline, CDR1 DFQATT and CDR2 SNEGSKA (reference sequence). The CDR3 runs to 14 residues. Genomic DNA was the source, and TCR beta CDR3 was amplified from it by two-round multiplex PCR. The authors ran first-round PCR with primers specific to each TRBV and TRBJ gene. In TCRdb, the multiplex PCR reads were re-called with MiXCR into one record per CDR3 protein. The sample carries around 16,000 distinct CDR3 sequences, approximately 15% recorded once. V gene TRBV20-1 combines with J gene TRBJ2-7, with D possibly TRBD1 on 6 matching bases. The sample in question was PBMCs, obtained before or after stereotactic body radiation therapy (not recorded which). The clonotype originates from a donor aged 50 or older with non-small cell lung cancer. In nucleotides, the CDR3 is TGCAGTGCTAGACCAGGGGCCCACTCCTACGAGCAGTACTTC. Translated, it gives CSARPGAHSYEQYF.